This is a list of T cell receptor beta chains from one sample in a study of technical replicates of blood from several donors. Only in-frame clones appear in the TCRdb table, and some are missing; sequencing was by immunoSEQ multiplex PCR. The sample records 50,000 to 70,000 clones, roughly 91% being singletons. Material for sequencing was PBMCs. The receptors derive from a human donor in good health. Some clones in this sample may be carry-over from other donors' samples. Both conserved end residues are part of each CDR3.

v_call	cdr3_aa
TRBV4-3	CASSQDLVSVVSSPLHF
TRBV18	CASSNELAGENTQYF
TRBV4-1	CASSQTQGARYLDTQYF
TRBV5-1	CASSLQGSGYTF
TRBV20-1	CSATGVDEQYF
TRBV2	CASSEERGPPQGYTF
TRBV4-1	CASSQSGEKLFF
TRBV30	CAWSVLFGATETQYF
TRBV5-6	CASSLIRDSYREQYF
TRBV10-3	CAISGTSGGTGELFF
TRBV7-2	CASSYPITGFSYEQYF
TRBV29-1	CSVDRLGSLDEQFF
TRBV6-6	CASGQGGVVEQYF
TRBV5-1	CASSSWTGNYGYTF
TRBV4-1	CASSHPVSSYNEQFF
TRBV30	CAWENRGYGYTF
TRBV15	CATSRPPVSGAYNEQFF
TRBV7-9	CAGGGTTGELFF
TRBV10-2	CASKRLAGDYEQYF
TRBV11-1	CASSQGLREQYF
TRBV30	CAWSPSPRTGRSSYNSPLHF
TRBV2	CASSDFLAATGDTVSYEQYF
TRBV5-1	CASSLLASDTQYF
TRBV7-3	CASSSRTSGGYNEQFF
TRBV5-4	CASSWDSTGELFF
TRBV6-5	CASSPRTGAETQYF
TRBV14	CASSPPGSAYGYTF